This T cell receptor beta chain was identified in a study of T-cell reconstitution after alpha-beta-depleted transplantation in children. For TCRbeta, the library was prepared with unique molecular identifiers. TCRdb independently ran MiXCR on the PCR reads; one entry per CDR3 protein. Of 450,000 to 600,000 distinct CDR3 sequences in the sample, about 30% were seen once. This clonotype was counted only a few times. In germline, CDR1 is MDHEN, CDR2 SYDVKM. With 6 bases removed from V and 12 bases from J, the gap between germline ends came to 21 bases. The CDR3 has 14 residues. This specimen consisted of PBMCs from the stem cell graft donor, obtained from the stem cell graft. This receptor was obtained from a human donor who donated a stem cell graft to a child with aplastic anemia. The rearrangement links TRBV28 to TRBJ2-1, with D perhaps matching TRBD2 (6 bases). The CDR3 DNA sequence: TGTGCCAGCAGCCCATTAGCGGTCTCAAGAGGGCAGTTCTTC. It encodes CASSPLAVSRGQFF. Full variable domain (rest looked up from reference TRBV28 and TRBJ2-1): DVKVTQSSRYLVKRTGEKVFLECVQDMDHENMFWYRQDPGLGLRLIYFSYDVKMKEKGDIPEGYSVSREKKERFSLILESASTNQTSMYLCASSPLAVSRGQFFGPGTRLTVL.